This T cell receptor (beta chain) was profiled in a study of blood T cell repertoires in COVID-19. Study-wide background: Acute-phase and convalescent COVID-19 samples originated in the United States, Italy and Spain. The cDNA or gDNA used as material had been derived from T cells, B-cell-depleted T cells, or PBMCs.

In the authors' methods: Reference gene primer amplification yielded estimated nucleated cell counts. Method: immunoSEQ multiplex PCR; TCRdb's copy keeps in-frame clones and lacks some. Clonal size and the V and J genes are those of that table, whereas D and trimming came from the DNA. Among tens of thousands of clones listed, about nine tenths were seen once. J lost 0 bases, V lost 6 bases, and 11 bases had no gene match. The CDR3 is 18 amino acids. Germline V CDR1 and CDR2: SNHLY, FYNNEI. The rearrangement joins TRBV2 to TRBJ1-5; 10 bases are shared with TRBD1. This receptor was taken from a man aged 45-65 years with acute or convalescent COVID-19. Sequenced material: peripheral blood. CDR3 nucleotides: TGTGCCAGCAGGCCTATCGGACAGGGGGTTTATAGCAATCAGCCCCAGCATTTT. Its translation is CASRPIGQGVYSNQPQHF.